This T cell receptor (beta chain) was recovered during a study of T-cell memory formation after mild COVID-19. MiXCR, applied by TCRdb to the 5' RACE reads, yields one record per CDR3 protein. Among about 160,000 distinct CDR3 sequences listed, about a third were seen once. The CDR3 has 16 residues. The junction had 8 bases not matched to a gene; V was cut back by 6 bases and J by 1 base. The V gene's germline CDR1 is SGHRS and CDR2 YFSETQ. The chain carries TRBV5-1 and TRBJ2-1; TRBD1 matches 9 bases. The sample comprised PBMCs or a T cell subset sorted from them (not recorded which). The TCR sequence derives from an adult woman who had mild COVID-19 (a few samples of this study predate the infection). Cell type and time point are not known. This chain's CDR3 is CASTLEGQGSYNEQFF. The CDR3 coding sequence is TGCGCCAGCACCCTTGAGGGACAGGGATCCTACAATGAGCAGTTCTTC. Full variable domain (missing parts from reference TRBV5-1 and TRBJ2-1): KAGVTQTPRYLIKTRGQQVTLSCSPISGHRSVSWYQQTPGQGLQFLFEYFSETQRNKGNFPGRFSGRQFSNSRSEMNVSTLELGDSALYLCASTLEGQGSYNEQFFGPGTRLTVL.